Listed below are T cell receptor beta chains from one sample, sequenced in a study of CD8 T cells in Susac syndrome. TCRdb itself ran the immunoSEQ multiplex PCR reads through MiXCR, one entry per CDR3 protein. The profile shows 240,000 or so distinct CDR3 sequences, 90% to 96% of them singletons. Input material: CD4+ T cells from PBMCs. The receptors originated from a human donor with Susac syndrome. CDR3s include the opening cysteine and the closing phenylalanine or tryptophan. A D gene is named only where the DNA matches it firmly. Where a row states a size, it is once, few, many or the class of an expanded clone; other rows omit it.

D gene	V gene	J gene	CDR3 length	clone size	CDR3 DNA	CDR3 protein
NA	TRBV14	TRBJ1-2	13	NA	TGTGCCAGCAGCCAAATCGCAGGGTTTGGCTACACCTTC	CASSQIAGFGYTF
NA	TRBV30	TRBJ2-5	12	few	TGTGCCTGGAGTCCTGGGCAAGAGACCCAGTACTTC	CAWSPGQETQYF
NA	TRBV12-3/TRBV12-4	TRBJ2-3	17	NA	TGTGCCAGCAGTTTAGGGACTGGGGACGACGGAGCAGATACGCAGTATTTT	CASSLGTGDDGADTQYF
NA	TRBV5-1	TRBJ2-3	15	NA	TGCGCCAGCAGACCCACGGCGCCTAGCACAGATACGCAGTATTTT	CASRPTAPSTDTQYF
TRBD2	TRBV5-1	TRBJ2-1	16	NA	TGCGCCAGCAGCTTGGCGGGACTAGCGGGACCCAATGAGCAGTTCTTC	CASSLAGLAGPNEQFF
NA	TRBV30	TRBJ1-1	11	NA	TGTGCCTGGAGTGCCGGGATTGCAGCTTTCTTT	CAWSAGIAAFF
NA	TRBV29-1	TRBJ1-1	12	few	TGCAGCGTTGGGAGGGGGAACACTGAAGCTTTCTTT	CSVGRGNTEAFF
TRBD2	TRBV24-1	TRBJ2-1	17	once	TGTGCCACCAGTGAATCCGGGACTAGCGGGAGTTGGCATGAGCAGTTCTTC	CATSESGTSGSWHEQFF
TRBD1	TRBV9	TRBJ1-2	14	few	TGTGCCAGCAGCCCTGGGACAGGGGGCCATGGCTACACCTTC	CASSPGTGGHGYTF
NA	TRBV4-2	TRBJ1-2	16	NA	TGTGCCAGCAGCCAAGATCTGTCCGGGGGCGGCTATGGCTACACCTTC	CASSQDLSGGGYGYTF
TRBD2	TRBV6-5	TRBJ2-7	16	NA	TGTGCCAGCAGTCACGCCGGGACTAGCGGCTCCTACGAGCAGTACTTC	CASSHAGTSGSYEQYF
NA	TRBV27	TRBJ1-5	12	NA	TGTGCCAGCAGCGAAAGGAATCAGCCCCAGCATTTT	CASSERNQPQHF
TRBD1	TRBV5-1	TRBJ2-7	14	NA	TGCGCCAGCAGCTCGGGGACAGGCGCTTACGAGCAGTACTTC	CASSSGTGAYEQYF
NA	TRBV30	TRBJ1-1	13	NA	TGTGCCTGGAGTAGTACAGGTAGCACTGAAGCTTTCTTT	CAWSSTGSTEAFF
NA	TRBV28	TRBJ2-7	14	NA	TGTGCCAGCAGCCGTGGGGGCAGTGGCTACGAGCAGTACTTC	CASSRGGSGYEQYF
TRBD1	TRBV29-1	TRBJ2-7	13	NA	TGCAGCGTTGAGGGACAGGGGGCGGAGGAGCAGTACTTC	CSVEGQGAEEQYF
NA	TRBV9	TRBJ2-2	14	NA	TGTGCCAGCAGCGTAGTTGCGGTCACCGGGGAGCTGTTTTTT	CASSVVAVTGELFF
TRBD1	TRBV2	TRBJ2-6	16	NA	TGTGCCAGCCAGGGGGCGGCTACCTCTGGGGCCAACGTCCTGACTTTC	CASQGAATSGANVLTF
TRBD2	TRBV5-1	TRBJ2-7	13	NA	TGCGCCAGCACAGGACTAGCGACCTACGAGCAGTACTTC	CASTGLATYEQYF
TRBD2	TRBV27	TRBJ2-4	13	NA	TGTGCCAGCGGGGGGGGATCCAAAAACATTCAGTACTTC	CASGGGSKNIQYF
TRBD2	TRBV20-1	TRBJ2-5	15	NA	TGCAGTGCTAGGCCACTAGCGTACGCTCCAGAGACCCAGTACTTC	CSARPLAYAPETQYF
NA	TRBV27	TRBJ1-1	15	NA	TGTGCCAGCAGTGCCTTGGGGCGGGGGGACACTGAAGCTTTCTTT	CASSALGRGDTEAFF
TRBD2	TRBV29-1	TRBJ2-2	15	once	TGCAGCGTCGGCCGGACTAGCGGGCAAACCGGGGAGCTGTTTTTT	CSVGRTSGQTGELFF
NA	TRBV29-1	TRBJ2-7	11	NA	TGCAGCGTTCAGGAATCCTACGAGCAGTACTTC	CSVQESYEQYF
TRBD2	TRBV11-1	TRBJ2-7	14	NA	TGTGCCAGCAGCTTATCGCGGGAGTCTAACGAGCAGTACTTC	CASSLSRESNEQYF
NA	TRBV27	TRBJ1-4	12	NA	TGTGCCAGCAGCAAGGCGCGCGAAAAACTGTTTTTT	CASSKAREKLFF
NA	TRBV24-1	TRBJ2-7	13	NA	TGTGCCACCAGTGACCACGGGGGGCGCGGGCAGTACTTC	CATSDHGGRGQYF
NA	TRBV6-6	TRBJ1-1	14	NA	TGTGCCAGCAGTCTCCCGACCGGGACGGTAGAAGCTTTCTTT	CASSLPTGTVEAFF
NA	TRBV29-1	TRBJ2-7	13	NA	TGCAGCGTCCCGGGACCAGCCTTGGACGAGCAGTACTTC	CSVPGPALDEQYF
TRBD2	TRBV20-1	TRBJ2-1	15	NA	TGCAGTGCCCAAGTCCTAGCGGGCCATTACAATGAGCAGTTCTTC	CSAQVLAGHYNEQFF
NA	TRBV7-9	TRBJ2-1	17	NA	TGTGCCAGCAGCTTAGCGATAGGGGACACCCTGGTCAATGAGCAGTTCTTC	CASSLAIGDTLVNEQFF
NA	TRBV5-1	TRBJ2-7	18	NA	TGCGCCAGCAGCTTGAGGCCCTCGTCCGGCAGGATCGCCTACGAGCAGTACTTC	CASSLRPSSGRIAYEQYF
NA	TRBV24-1	TRBJ2-1	16	NA	TGTGCCACCAGTGACCCCCGAGTAACAGGCCGCAGTTTTCAGTTCTTC	CATSDPRVTGRSFQFF
TRBD2	TRBV29-1	TRBJ2-1	17	NA	TGCAGCGCCATGGGCGGGGAACGCGGGAGCTCCTACAATGAGCAGTTCTTC	CSAMGGERGSSYNEQFF
NA	TRBV30	TRBJ1-2	15	NA	TGTGCCTGGAGCCTCCAGGTTTTCGCTAACTATGGCTACACCTTC	CAWSLQVFANYGYTF
NA	TRBV6-5	TRBJ2-7	13	NA	TGTGCCAGCAGTTACTCGACAGTCTACGAGCAGTACTTC	CASSYSTVYEQYF
NA	TRBV7-2	TRBJ2-1	14	once	TGTGCCAGCACCAAAAGCCTCGGGGTCTCTGAGCAGTTCTTC	CASTKSLGVSEQFF
NA	TRBV30	TRBJ2-2	13	NA	TGTGCCTGGAGTAGGCGGAACACCGGGGAGCTGTTTTTT	CAWSRRNTGELFF
NA	TRBV30	TRBJ2-1	14	NA	TGTGCCTGGAGTGTAACGGGACCTTACAATGAGCAGTTCTTC	CAWSVTGPYNEQFF
NA	TRBV29-1	TRBJ2-1	14	NA	TGCAGCGTTGTGGCCCAAGCTGTCTACAATGAGCAGTTCTTC	CSVVAQAVYNEQFF
NA	TRBV12-3/TRBV12-4	TRBJ1-5	12	few	TGTGCCAGCAGTTTGGGTGTTCAGCCCCAGCATTTT	CASSLGVQPQHF
NA	TRBV30	TRBJ1-2	12	NA	TGTGCCTGGAAGTTCGGAGAGGGTGGCTACACCTTC	CAWKFGEGGYTF
TRBD1	TRBV28	TRBJ2-7	14	NA	TGTGCCAGCAGTTCGGGACAGGGACCCTACGAGCAGTACTTC	CASSSGQGPYEQYF
TRBD1	TRBV20-1	TRBJ2-3	13	NA	TGCAGTGCCACAGGGGATTTCACAGATACGCAGTATTTT	CSATGDFTDTQYF
TRBD2	TRBV30	TRBJ2-1	18	NA	TGTGCCTGGGTTCTTTGGCGGACTAGCGGGGGACACGGGAATGAGCAGTTCTTC	CAWVLWRTSGGHGNEQFF
TRBD1	TRBV11-2	TRBJ2-3	20	NA	TGTGCCAGCAGCTTATTAGGGCCGGGACAGGGGGCCACTAGCACAGATACGCAGTATTTT	CASSLLGPGQGATSTDTQYF
TRBD1	TRBV20-1	TRBJ2-7	12	NA	TGCAGTGCTACCCAACAGGGGCACGAGCAGTACTTC	CSATQQGHEQYF
NA	TRBV28	TRBJ1-3	11	NA	TGTGCCAGCAGTAGCCTGGACACCATATATTTT	CASSSLDTIYF